Below are 32 T cell receptor beta chains sequenced from a single sample in a study of blood T cell repertoires in COVID-19. TCRdb's table, derived via immunoSEQ multiplex PCR, lists solely in-frame clones and lacks some. The sample shows 120,000 to 150,000 clones, more than 70% of them seen only once. Sequencing was done on a sample of peripheral blood. The receptors shown here come from a human donor in a cohort sampled during active COVID-19.

V usage is TRBV29-1 and J usage is TRBJ2-7, with unresolved D. This CDR3 has 11 amino acids. The V end was cut by 6 bases, the J end by 5 bases, with 11 bases between. Germline loops: CDR1 SQVTM, CDR2 ANQGSEA. CDR3 sequence reads: CSVVSVNEQYF. For the CDR3, the DNA is TGCAGCGTCGTAAGCGTGAACGAGCAGTACTTC.

The CDR3 is CASSQTAATLSYNEQFF. As DNA, the CDR3 is TGTGCCAGCAGTCAGACAGCCGCAACCCTCTCCTACAATGAGCAGTTCTTC. This chain uses TRBV6-6 with TRBJ2-1; maybe TRBD1 (5 bases). Germline-derived CDR1 and CDR2 are MNHNY and SVGAGI (reference sequence). This CDR3 is built from 17 residues. Trimming stripped 5 bases from V and 0 bases from J, with 17 bases between.

This chain links TRBV4-3 with TRBJ2-1, with 8 bases fitting TRBD2. Germline CDR1 reads LGHNA; CDR2 reads YSLEER. With 0 bases clipped from V and 11 bases from J, the junction kept 9 bases outside the gene matches. This CDR3 region has 15 residues. The CDR3 here is CASSQEFSGDVKQFF. The CDR3, as DNA: TGCGCCAGCAGCCAAGAATTTAGCGGGGATGTAAAGCAGTTCTTC.

The sample holds a few counts of this clone. J is TRBJ2-7 and V is TRBV7-3; TRBD1 aligns across 8 bases. The ends lost 4 bases at V and 2 bases at J; junction bases unmatched: 7. Germline assignment: CDR1 SGHTA and CDR2 FQGTGA. The CDR3 loop spans 15 amino acids. The CDR3 DNA is TGTGCCAGCAGCTGGACCGGGACAGGTCCCTACGAGCAGTACTTC. Protein sequence: CASSWTGTGPYEQYF. The whole variable domain, filled in from reference TRBV7-3 and TRBJ2-7, reads GAGVSQTPSNKVTEKGKYVELRCDPISGHTALYWYRQSLGQGPEFLIYFQGTGAADDSGLPNDRFFAVRPEGSVSTLKIQRTERGDSAVYLCASSWTGTGPYEQYFGPGTRLTVT.

V gene TRBV6-5 combines with J gene TRBJ2-2; 7 bases align to TRBD1. This CDR3 contains 14 residues. The germline V gene has CDR1 MNHEY and CDR2 SVGAGI. Losses at the gene ends were 5 bases for V and 7 bases for J; bases not matched to a gene: 7. In nucleotides, the CDR3 is TGTGCCAGCAGTCGAACAGGGGATTACGGGGAGCTGTTTTTT. It codes for CASSRTGDYGELFF.

V usage is TRBV24-1 and J usage is TRBJ2-7; 9 bases map to TRBD1. This CDR3 spans 15 amino acids. V dropped 4 bases and J dropped 3; count of bases not matched to a gene: 6. Germline V lookup: CDR1 KGHDR, CDR2 SFDVKD. This CDR3 reads CATSDPRQGGYEQYF. In nucleotides, the CDR3 is TGTGCCACCAGTGACCCTCGACAGGGGGGCTACGAGCAGTACTTC.

This rearrangement joins TRBV3-1 (or the pseudogene TRBV3-2) to TRBJ2-7, with 7 positions matching TRBD1. In germline, CDR1 is LGHDT, CDR2 YNNKEL (reference sequence). The CDR3 spans 15 residues. The V segment lost 0 bases and the J segment 3 bases; nucleotides outside the gene matches: 5. CDR3 in amino acids: CASSQDDRVYYEQYF. As DNA, the CDR3 is TGTGCCAGCAGCCAAGATGACAGGGTGTACTACGAGCAGTACTTC.

For this clone: Distinct nucleotide sequences in the sample also encode this CDR3. V and J are TRBV5-1 and TRBJ1-1; no firm D call. Germline loops: CDR1 SGHRS, CDR2 YFSETQ. This CDR3 comprises 14 residues. Deletions cut 0 bases from V and 1 base from J, with 7 bases between. The CDR3 is CASSLVGRNTEAFF. CDR3 nucleotide sequence: TGCGCCAGCAGCTTGGTGGGGAGGAACACTGAAGCTTTCTTT.

This sequence joins TRBV6-6 and TRBJ2-1; 15 nucleotides agree with TRBD2. Losses at the gene ends were 6 bases for V and 4 bases for J; bases not matched to a gene: 1. Germline loops: CDR1 MNHNY, CDR2 SVGAGI (reference sequence). This CDR3 is 15 amino acids long. The CDR3 sequence: CASRGLAGGYNEQFF. As DNA, the CDR3 is TGTGCCAGCAGGGGACTAGCGGGGGGATACAATGAGCAGTTCTTC.

The chain employs TRBV3-1 (or the pseudogene TRBV3-2) and TRBJ2-1; TRBD2 matches 9 bases. Trimming at V came to 4 bases and at J to 0 bases, leaving 10 bases not matched to a gene. The CDR3 contains 18 residues. CDR1 is LGHDT and CDR2 is YNNKEL in the germline V gene (reference sequence). CDR3 residues: CASSPLAGPPSSYNEQFF. The DNA of the CDR3 is TGTGCCAGCAGCCCCCTAGCGGGACCCCCCAGCTCCTACAATGAGCAGTTCTTC.

This chain uses TRBV5-6 with TRBJ2-3; 7 bases are a match to TRBD1. Germline values: CDR1 SGHDT, CDR2 YYEEEE. With 2 bases clipped from V and 10 bases from J, the junction kept 10 bases outside the gene matches. The CDR3 sequence is 14 residues long. The DNA of the CDR3 is TGTGCCAGCAGCTTAAGGGACAGCCGTTACCCGCAGTATTTT. Its protein is CASSLRDSRYPQYF.

The chain links TRBV19 to TRBJ2-2; 8 bases line up with TRBD1. Germline assignment: CDR1 LNHDA and CDR2 SQIVND (reference sequence). Trimming cost V 4 bases and J 6 bases; bases outside gene matches: 13. The CDR3 consists of 17 residues. In DNA form, the CDR3 reads TGTGCCAGTAGTACCAGGGGGCGGGGTGGTACACCCGGGGAGCTGTTTTTT. It codes for CASSTRGRGGTPGELFF.

The CDR3 region is CASIPVRLDLETQYF. As DNA, the CDR3 is TGTGCCAGTATCCCAGTACGTCTTGATCTAGAGACCCAGTACTTC. This rearrangement joins TRBV19 to TRBJ2-5, with D unclear. The germline gives CDR1 LNHDA, CDR2 SQIVND (reference sequence). The germline V and J ends were trimmed by 7 bases and 4 bases, with 19 bases remaining between them. CDR3 length: 15 residues.

The chain has TRBV27 and TRBJ1-1, with TRBD1 identical over 8 bases. The ends lost 4 bases at V and 0 bases at J; junction bases unmatched: 7. The CDR3 is 16 residues long. CDR1 is MNHEY, CDR2 SMNVEV, per germline (reference sequence). The CDR3 loop reads CASSYDRGYMNTEAFF. CDR3 DNA: TGTGCCAGCAGTTATGACAGGGGTTACATGAACACTGAAGCTTTCTTT.

The genes are TRBV28 and TRBJ2-7, with TRBD1 matching 9 bases. The CDR3 sequence is 15 residues long. Per the germline V gene, CDR1 is MDHEN and CDR2 is SYDVKM. With V trimmed by 5 bases and J by 5 bases, 10 bases remained unmatched. CDR3: CASSATGTGTNEQYF. CDR3 bases: TGTGCCAGCAGTGCAACCGGGACAGGGACTAACGAGCAGTACTTC. Variable domain in full (rest from reference TRBV28 and TRBJ2-7): DVKVTQSSRYLVKRTGEKVFLECVQDMDHENMFWYRQDPGLGLRLIYFSYDVKMKEKGDIPEGYSVSREKKERFSLILESASTNQTSMYLCASSATGTGTNEQYFGPGTRLTVT.

This clone occurred a few times. The chain recombines TRBV4-2 with TRBJ2-5; possibly TRBD1 for D (7 bases). Germline V lookup: CDR1 LGHNA, CDR2 YNFKEQ. CDR3 size: 15 residues. Trimming took 4 bases from V and 4 from J, leaving 16 bases between them. The CDR3 sequence is CASSLRRGQGETQYF. As DNA, the CDR3 is TGTGCCAGCAGCCTCCGGAGGGGGCAAGGAGAGACCCAGTACTTC.

The chain carries TRBV5-4 and TRBJ2-4; D is perhaps TRBD2 (6 bases). The CDR3 extends over 15 amino acids. Germline V lookup: CDR1 SGHNT, CDR2 YYREEE (reference sequence). V lost 2 bases and J 6 bases, leaving 15 bases between the germline ends. CDR3 nucleotides: TGTGCCAGCAGCTTTGAGGGAGGCGTGACAAACATTCAGTACTTC. Translating it yields CASSFEGGVTNIQYF.

The genes are TRBV3-1 (or the pseudogene TRBV3-2) and TRBJ1-5; D remains unclear. The V end lost 1 base, the J end lost 0 bases, and 4 bases lay between the germline ends. There are 14 residues in the CDR3. Germline V CDR1 and CDR2: LGHDT, YNNKEL (reference sequence). This CDR3 is CASSQALSNQPQHF. DNA of the CDR3: TGTGCCAGCAGCCAAGCCCTTAGCAATCAGCCCCAGCATTTT.

The chain links TRBV2 to TRBJ2-3, with 10 nucleotides matching TRBD2. The CDR3 has 19 residues. V shed 4 bases and J 0 bases; nucleotides not matched to a gene: 13. Germline V gene sequence: CDR1 SNHLY, CDR2 FYNNEI. The CDR3: CASSGDSGRPPLSTDTQYF. CDR3 nucleotides: TGTGCCAGCAGTGGAGATAGCGGGAGGCCCCCACTTAGCACAGATACGCAGTATTTT.

The rearrangement joins TRBV20-1 to TRBJ1-5, with 7 bases identical to TRBD1. Germline-derived CDR1 and CDR2 are DFQATT and SNEGSKA (reference sequence). This CDR3 is 16 amino acids long. V shed 3 bases and J 2 bases; nucleotides not matched to a gene: 10. CDR3 region: CSASLGQRSGNQPQHF. CDR3 sequence (DNA): TGCAGTGCTAGTTTGGGACAGAGATCGGGCAATCAGCCCCAGCATTTT.

The V gene is TRBV16, the J gene TRBJ1-6; D not resolved. Trimming left V 0 bases short and J 5 bases short, with 11 bases between. From germline, CDR1 is KGHSY and CDR2 FQNENV. The length of the CDR3 is 16 residues. The CDR3 loop reads CASSQSRQFHNSPLHF. CDR3 bases: TGTGCCAGCAGCCAATCGCGGCAGTTCCATAATTCACCCCTCCACTTT.

The gene calls are TRBV12-3 or TRBV12-4 and TRBJ1-1; D is unclear. This CDR3 is built from 12 residues. V lost 6 bases, J lost 1 base, and 6 bases lay in between. For the CDR3, the DNA is TGTGCCAGCAGCTTCAGGAACACTGAAGCTTTCTTT. It is translated as CASSFRNTEAFF.

The sample holds one count of this clone. V gene TRBV20-1 combines with J gene TRBJ2-7; no firm D call. The CDR3 has 11 amino acids. CDR1 is DFQATT, CDR2 SNEGSKA, per germline (reference sequence). V was shortened by 7 bases and J by 6 bases, with 13 bases between the two germline ends. CDR3 residues: CSGLGAIEQYF. For the CDR3, the DNA is TGCAGTGGGCTAGGAGCGATCGAGCAGTACTTC.

The J gene is TRBJ2-4, the V gene TRBV7-2; D might be TRBD1 (6 bases). The CDR3 has 16 residues. Germline CDR1 is SGHTA and CDR2 is FQGNSA. V lost 4 bases to trimming and J lost 0 bases, with 13 bases between them. This CDR3 reads CASSSATGLAKNIQYF. CDR3 in DNA: TGTGCCAGCAGCTCCGCAACAGGGTTAGCCAAAAACATTCAGTACTTC.

The chain has TRBV6-1 and TRBJ1-4; D remains ambiguous. Looked up from germline, CDR1 is MNHNS and CDR2 is SASEGT. Trimming stripped 0 bases from V and 5 bases from J, with 13 bases between. The CDR3 is 16 residues long. DNA for the CDR3: TGTGCCAGCAGTGAAGCTTTAACAGCTTTAAATGAAAAACTGTTTTTT. This sequence encodes CASSEALTALNEKLFF.

The chain joins TRBV10-1 to TRBJ2-7; 9 bases match TRBD2. CDR3 length: 12 residues. In germline, CDR1 is WNHNN, CDR2 SYGVQD (reference sequence). With V trimmed by 8 bases and J by 5 bases, 4 bases remained unmatched. In DNA, the CDR3 is TGCGCCAGCGGGACTAGCCTGAACGAGCAGTACTTC. It encodes CASGTSLNEQYF.

A remark on this clone: A read error may produce the germline difference seen at one junction end. V usage is TRBV7-7 and J usage is TRBJ2-2; TRBD2 matches at 8 bases. The CDR3 is 18 residues long. Looked up from germline, CDR1 is SSHAT and CDR2 is FNYEAQ (reference sequence). CDR3 amino acids: CASSFVLAGPYETGELFF. The CDR3, as DNA: TGTGCTAGCAGCTTTGTGCTAGCGGGCCCTTACGAAACCGGGGAGCTGTTTTTT.

This chain joins TRBV7-2 and TRBJ2-7; 9 bases fit TRBD2. Germline V lookup: CDR1 SGHTA, CDR2 FQGNSA. The CDR3 contains 16 residues. V shed 1 base, J shed 4 bases, and the junction held 8 bases outside the gene matches. CDR3 nucleotides: TGTGCCAGCAGCTTAGTGGAAGCGGGAGGAAAGTACGAGCAGTACTTC. Its translation: CASSLVEAGGKYEQYF.

This chain links TRBV4-1 with TRBJ2-7, with 7 bases that match TRBD1. V gave up 4 bases and J gave up 2 bases; unmatched junction bases: 5. The CDR3 extends over 14 amino acids. In germline, CDR1 is MGHRA, CDR2 YSYEKL. CDR3 DNA: TGCGCCAGCAGCCTTTCCGGGACAGCCTACGAGCAGTACTTC. Amino acid sequence: CASSLSGTAYEQYF.

This chain uses TRBV19 with TRBJ2-3; D possibly corresponds to TRBD2 (5 bases). The germline gives CDR1 LNHDA, CDR2 SQIVND (reference sequence). The CDR3 loop spans 14 amino acids. Trimming took off 11 bases at V and 0 bases at J, with 15 bases between the two ends. The CDR3 bases are TGTGCCGTCCGAGTTCGCGGGAGCACAGATACGCAGTATTTT. Translated, it gives CAVRVRGSTDTQYF.

V gene TRBV7-2 combines with J gene TRBJ1-1; maybe TRBD1 (6 bases). Germline V gene sequence: CDR1 SGHTA, CDR2 FQGNSA. The CDR3 is 16 residues long. Trimming took 5 bases from V and 1 from J, leaving 17 bases between them. CDR3 in amino acids: CASSQPWGGRNTEAFF. CDR3 nucleotide sequence: TGTGCCAGCAGCCAACCCTGGGGGGGCCGGAACACTGAAGCTTTCTTT.

The chain uses TRBV14 and TRBJ2-2, with D possibly TRBD1 on 7 matching bases. CDR3 length: 16 residues. V lost 2 bases, J lost 7 bases, and 17 bases lay in between. In germline, CDR1 is SGHDN, CDR2 FVKESK. CDR3 residues: CASSQRQGGYGGELFF. As DNA, the CDR3 is TGTGCCAGCAGCCAAAGGCAGGGGGGATACGGCGGGGAGCTGTTTTTT. The full variable domain, completed using reference TRBV14 and TRBJ2-2, is EAGVTQFPSHSVIEKGQTVTLRCDPISGHDNLYWYRRVMGKEIKFLLHFVKESKQDESGMPNNRFLAERTGGTYSTLKVQPAELEDSGVYFCASSQRQGGYGGELFFGEGSRLTVL.